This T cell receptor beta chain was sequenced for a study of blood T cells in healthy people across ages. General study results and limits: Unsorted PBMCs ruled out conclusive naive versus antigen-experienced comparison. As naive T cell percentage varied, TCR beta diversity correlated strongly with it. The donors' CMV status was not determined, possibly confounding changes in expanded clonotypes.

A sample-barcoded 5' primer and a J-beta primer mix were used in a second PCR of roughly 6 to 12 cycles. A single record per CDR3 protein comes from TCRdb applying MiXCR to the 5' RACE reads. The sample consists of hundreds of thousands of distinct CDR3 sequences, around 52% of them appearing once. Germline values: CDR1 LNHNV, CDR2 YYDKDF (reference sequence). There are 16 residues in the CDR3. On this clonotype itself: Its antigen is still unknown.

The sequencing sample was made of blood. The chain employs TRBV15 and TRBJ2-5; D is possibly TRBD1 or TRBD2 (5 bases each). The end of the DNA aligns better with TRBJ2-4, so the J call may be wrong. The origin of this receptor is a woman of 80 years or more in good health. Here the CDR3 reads CATSRIYRDPENIQYF. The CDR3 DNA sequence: TGTGCCACCAGCAGAATCTACCGGGACCCCGAAAACATTCAGTACTTC.